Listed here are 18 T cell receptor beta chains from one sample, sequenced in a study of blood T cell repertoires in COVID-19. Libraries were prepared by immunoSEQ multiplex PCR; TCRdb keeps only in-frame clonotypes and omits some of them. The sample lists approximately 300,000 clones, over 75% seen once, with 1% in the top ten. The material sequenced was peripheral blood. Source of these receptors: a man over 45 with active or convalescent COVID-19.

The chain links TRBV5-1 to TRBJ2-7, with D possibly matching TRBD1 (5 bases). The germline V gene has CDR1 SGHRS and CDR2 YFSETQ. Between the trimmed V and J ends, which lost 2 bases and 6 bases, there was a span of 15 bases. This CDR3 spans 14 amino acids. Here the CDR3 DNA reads TGCGCCAGCAGCTTCCCCACCGACAGTGCCGAGCAGTACTTC. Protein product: CASSFPTDSAEQYF.

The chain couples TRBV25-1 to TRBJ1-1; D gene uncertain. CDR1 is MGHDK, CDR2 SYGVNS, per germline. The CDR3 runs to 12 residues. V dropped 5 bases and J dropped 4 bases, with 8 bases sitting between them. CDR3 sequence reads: CASSSPSTEAFF. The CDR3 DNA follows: TGTGCCAGCAGTTCGCCGAGCACTGAAGCTTTCTTT. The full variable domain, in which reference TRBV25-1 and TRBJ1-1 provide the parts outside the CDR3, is EADIYQTPRYLVIGTGKKITLECSQTMGHDKMYWYQQDPGMELHLIHYSYGVNSTEKGDLSSESTVSRIRTEHFPLTLESARPSHTSQYLCASSSPSTEAFFGQGTRLTVV.

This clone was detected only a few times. The CDR3 nucleotides are TGTGCCAGTTCGTTTGCAACTAATGAAAAACTGTTTTTT. Translating gives CASSFATNEKLFF. The chain combines TRBV19 with TRBJ1-4; the D is unclear. The CDR3 spans 13 residues. The ends were cut back, 8 bases at V and 0 bases at J, with 7 bases in the middle. Per germline, CDR1 LNHDA and CDR2 SQIVND (reference sequence).

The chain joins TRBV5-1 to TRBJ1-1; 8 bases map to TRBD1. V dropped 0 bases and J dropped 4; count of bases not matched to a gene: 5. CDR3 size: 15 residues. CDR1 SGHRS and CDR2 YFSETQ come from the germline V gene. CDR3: CASSLVTGGGTEAFF. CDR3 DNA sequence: TGCGCCAGCAGCTTGGTAACAGGGGGTGGCACTGAAGCTTTCTTT.

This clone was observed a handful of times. The chain's CDR3 is CASSHVQGVYNSPLHF. The CDR3 nucleotides read TGCGCCAGCAGCCATGTCCAGGGGGTGTATAATTCACCCCTCCACTTT. The chain links TRBV4-3 to TRBJ1-6; TRBD1 aligns across 7 bases. The germline gives CDR1 LGHNA, CDR2 YSLEER. V gave up 3 bases and J gave up 4 bases; unmatched junction bases: 6. This CDR3 is 16 amino acids long.

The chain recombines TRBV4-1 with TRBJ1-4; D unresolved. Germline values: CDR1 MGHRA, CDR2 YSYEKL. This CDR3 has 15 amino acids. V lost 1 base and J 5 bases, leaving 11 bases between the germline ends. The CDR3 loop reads CASSQVNRLNEKLFF. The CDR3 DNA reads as TGCGCCAGCAGCCAAGTTAACAGACTAAATGAAAAACTGTTTTTT.

The CDR3 loop reads CASSLTGQGSTDTQYF. CDR3 DNA: TGTGCCAGCAGCTTAACGGGACAGGGTTCCACAGATACGCAGTATTTT. The chain uses TRBV7-3 and TRBJ2-3, with 9 positions matching TRBD1. J lost 2 bases, V lost 0 bases, and 3 bases had no gene match. The CDR3 extends over 16 amino acids. Germline CDR1 SGHTA, CDR2 FQGTGA.

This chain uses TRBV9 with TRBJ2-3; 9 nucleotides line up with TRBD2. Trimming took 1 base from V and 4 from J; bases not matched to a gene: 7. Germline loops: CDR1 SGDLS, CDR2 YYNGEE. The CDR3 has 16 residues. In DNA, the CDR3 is TGTGCCAGCAGCGTACAGGCGGGGGGGCCCTCAGATACGCAGTATTTT. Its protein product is CASSVQAGGPSDTQYF.

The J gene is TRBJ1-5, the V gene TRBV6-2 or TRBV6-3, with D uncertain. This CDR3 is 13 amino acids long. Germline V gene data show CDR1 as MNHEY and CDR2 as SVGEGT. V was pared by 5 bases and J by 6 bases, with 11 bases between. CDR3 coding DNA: TGTGCCAGCAGTCTAGCCGCAGCTCAGCCCCAGCATTTT. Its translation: CASSLAAAQPQHF.

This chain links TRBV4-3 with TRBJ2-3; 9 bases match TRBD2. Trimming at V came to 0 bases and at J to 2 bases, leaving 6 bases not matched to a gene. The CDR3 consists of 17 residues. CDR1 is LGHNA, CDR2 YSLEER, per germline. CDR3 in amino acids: CASSQESGGPNTDTQYF. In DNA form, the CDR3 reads TGCGCCAGCAGCCAAGAGAGCGGGGGGCCGAACACAGATACGCAGTATTTT.

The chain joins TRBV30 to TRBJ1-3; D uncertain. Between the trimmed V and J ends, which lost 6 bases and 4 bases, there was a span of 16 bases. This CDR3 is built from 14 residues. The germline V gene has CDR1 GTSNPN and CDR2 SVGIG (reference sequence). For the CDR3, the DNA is TGTGCCTGCACCCCCGGCACAGCCGGAAACACCATATATTTT. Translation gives CACTPGTAGNTIYF.

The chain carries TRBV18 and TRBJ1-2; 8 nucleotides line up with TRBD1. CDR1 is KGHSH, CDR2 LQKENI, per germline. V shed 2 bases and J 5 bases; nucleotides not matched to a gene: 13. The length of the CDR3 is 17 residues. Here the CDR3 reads CASSPISPGQGNYGYTF. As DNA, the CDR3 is TGTGCCAGCTCACCAATTAGCCCTGGACAGGGCAATTATGGCTACACCTTC.

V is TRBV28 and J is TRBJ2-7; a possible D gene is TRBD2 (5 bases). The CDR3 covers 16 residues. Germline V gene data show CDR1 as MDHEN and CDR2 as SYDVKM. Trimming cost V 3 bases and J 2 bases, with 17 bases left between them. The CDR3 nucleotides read TGTGCCAGCAGTTTCCGGACCACCGGGGATCCCTACGAGCAGTACTTC. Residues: CASSFRTTGDPYEQYF.

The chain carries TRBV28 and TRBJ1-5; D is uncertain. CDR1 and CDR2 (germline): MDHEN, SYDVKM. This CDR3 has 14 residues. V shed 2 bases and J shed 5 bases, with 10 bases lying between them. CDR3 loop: CASSLNGRDQPQHF. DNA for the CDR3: TGTGCCAGCAGTTTAAATGGGAGGGATCAGCCCCAGCATTTT.

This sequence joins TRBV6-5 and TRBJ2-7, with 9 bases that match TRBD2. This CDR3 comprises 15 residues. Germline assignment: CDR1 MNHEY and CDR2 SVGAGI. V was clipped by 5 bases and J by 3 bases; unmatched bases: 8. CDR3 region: CASSPWGSGGYEQYF. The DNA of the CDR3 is TGTGCCAGCAGTCCCTGGGGTAGCGGGGGCTACGAGCAGTACTTC.

The CDR3 sequence: CASSLAGVQEQYF. CDR3 DNA sequence: TGTGCCAGCAGTTTAGCGGGAGTGCAGGAGCAGTACTTC. The V gene is TRBV28, the J gene TRBJ2-7, with 7 positions matching TRBD2. CDR3 length: 13 residues. V lost 2 bases, J lost 7 bases, and 5 bases stayed unmatched. Germline assignment: CDR1 MDHEN and CDR2 SYDVKM. The full variable domain, completed using reference TRBV28 and TRBJ2-7, is DVKVTQSSRYLVKRTGEKVFLECVQDMDHENMFWYRQDPGLGLRLIYFSYDVKMKEKGDIPEGYSVSREKKERFSLILESASTNQTSMYLCASSLAGVQEQYFGPGTRLTVT.

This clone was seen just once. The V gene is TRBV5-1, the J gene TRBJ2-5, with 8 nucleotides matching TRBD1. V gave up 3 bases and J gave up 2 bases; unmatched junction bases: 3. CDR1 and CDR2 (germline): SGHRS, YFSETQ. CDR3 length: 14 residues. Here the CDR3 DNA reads TGCGCCAGCAGCTATGGACAGGGACAAGAGACCCAGTACTTC. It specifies CASSYGQGQETQYF. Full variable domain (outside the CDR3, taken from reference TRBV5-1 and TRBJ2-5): KAGVTQTPRYLIKTRGQQVTLSCSPISGHRSVSWYQQTPGQGLQFLFEYFSETQRNKGNFPGRFSGRQFSNSRSEMNVSTLELGDSALYLCASSYGQGQETQYFGPGTRLLVL.

CDR3 residues: CASTRTVNEKLFF. For the CDR3, the DNA is TGTGCCAGCACCCGGACAGTTAATGAAAAACTGTTTTTT. The rearrangement links TRBV27 to TRBJ1-4; tentative D call: TRBD1 (6 bases). CDR3 length: 13 residues. The V and J ends lost 7 bases and 4 bases respectively, with 10 bases between them. The germline V gene has CDR1 MNHEY and CDR2 SMNVEV (reference sequence).